This TCR beta chain was recovered during a study of Ad26.COV2.S vaccination and SARS-CoV-2 variants. As to treatment: roughly 19 received Ad26.COV2.S at low or high dose, single or two shots; about 5 received placebo; per-sample allocation not given. Sampling took place 63 days after the first vaccine or placebo injection. Data came from immunoSEQ multiplex PCR; TCRdb stores just in-frame clones and leaves some out. The sample has fewer than 400,000 clones; around 91% are singletons. This CDR3 has 12 residues. Germline V gene sequence: CDR1 SQVTM, CDR2 ANQGSEA. The V end lost 5 bases, the J end lost 7 bases, and 12 bases lay between the germline ends.

This chain connects TRBV29-1 to TRBJ2-1; no reliable D call. This TCR came from a person aged 18-60 years who received the Ad26.COV2.S COVID-19 vaccine or a placebo. The specimen comprised peripheral blood, sampled in a trial of Ad26.COV2.S vaccine versus placebo. The CDR3 loop is CSVPPTHNEQFF. The CDR3 nucleotides read TGCAGCGTTCCCCCAACGCATAATGAGCAGTTCTTC.